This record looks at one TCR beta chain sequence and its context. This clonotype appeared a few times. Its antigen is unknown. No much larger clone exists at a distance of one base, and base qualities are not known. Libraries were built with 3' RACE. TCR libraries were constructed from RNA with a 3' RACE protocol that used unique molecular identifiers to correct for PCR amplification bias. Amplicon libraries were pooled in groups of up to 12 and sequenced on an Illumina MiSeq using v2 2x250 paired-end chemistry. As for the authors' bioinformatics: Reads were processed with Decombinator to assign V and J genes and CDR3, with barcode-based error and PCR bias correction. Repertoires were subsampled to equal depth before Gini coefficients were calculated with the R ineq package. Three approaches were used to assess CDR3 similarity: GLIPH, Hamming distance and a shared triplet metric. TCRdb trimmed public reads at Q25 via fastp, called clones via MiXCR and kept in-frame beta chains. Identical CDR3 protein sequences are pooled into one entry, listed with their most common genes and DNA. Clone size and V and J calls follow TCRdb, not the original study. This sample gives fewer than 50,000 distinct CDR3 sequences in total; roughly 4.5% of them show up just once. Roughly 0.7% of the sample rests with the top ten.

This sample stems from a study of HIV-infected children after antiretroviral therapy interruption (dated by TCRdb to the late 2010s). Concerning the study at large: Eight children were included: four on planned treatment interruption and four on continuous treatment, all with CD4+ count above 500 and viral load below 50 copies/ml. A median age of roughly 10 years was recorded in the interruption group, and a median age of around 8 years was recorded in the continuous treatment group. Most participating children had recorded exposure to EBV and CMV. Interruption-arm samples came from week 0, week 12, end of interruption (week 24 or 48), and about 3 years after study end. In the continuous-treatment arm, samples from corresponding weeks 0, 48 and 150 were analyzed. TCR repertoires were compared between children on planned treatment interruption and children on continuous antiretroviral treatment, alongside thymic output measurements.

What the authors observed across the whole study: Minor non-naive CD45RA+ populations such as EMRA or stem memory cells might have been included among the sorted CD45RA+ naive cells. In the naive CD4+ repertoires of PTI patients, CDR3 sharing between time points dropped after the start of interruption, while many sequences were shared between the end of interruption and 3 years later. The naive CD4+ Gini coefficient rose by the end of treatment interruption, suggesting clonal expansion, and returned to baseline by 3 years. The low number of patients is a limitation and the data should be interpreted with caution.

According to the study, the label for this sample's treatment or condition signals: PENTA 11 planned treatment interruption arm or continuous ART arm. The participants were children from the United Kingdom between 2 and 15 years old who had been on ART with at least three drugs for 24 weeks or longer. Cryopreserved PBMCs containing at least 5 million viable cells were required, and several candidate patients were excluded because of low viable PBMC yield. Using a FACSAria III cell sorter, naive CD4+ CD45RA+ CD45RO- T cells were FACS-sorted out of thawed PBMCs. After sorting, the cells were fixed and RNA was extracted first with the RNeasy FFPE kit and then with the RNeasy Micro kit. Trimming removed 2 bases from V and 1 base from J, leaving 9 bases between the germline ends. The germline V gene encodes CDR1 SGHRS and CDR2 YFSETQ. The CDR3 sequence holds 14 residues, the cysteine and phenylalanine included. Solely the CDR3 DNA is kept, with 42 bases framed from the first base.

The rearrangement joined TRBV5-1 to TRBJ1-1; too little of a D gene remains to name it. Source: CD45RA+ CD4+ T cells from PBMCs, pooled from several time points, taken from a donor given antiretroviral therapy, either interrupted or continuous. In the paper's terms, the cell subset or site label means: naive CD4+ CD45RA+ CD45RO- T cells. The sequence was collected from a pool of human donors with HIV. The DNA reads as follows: TGCGCCAGCAGCTTACGTCCGGAGAACACTGAAGCTTTCTTT. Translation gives CASSLRPENTEAFF.